One sample yielded the 23 T cell receptor beta chains listed below, sequenced in a study of molecular identifiers for immune sequencing clone quantification. TCRdb ran MiXCR on the PCR reads and lists one entry per CDR3 protein. Of approximately 320,000 distinct CDR3 sequences detected, roughly 24% appear once; the ten largest clones hold approximately 0.74%. The specimen sequenced was naive CD8+ T cells from blood, with Jurkat cell RNA spiked in. The subset here: FACS-sorted CD8+CD4-CCR7+CD45RA+ naive T cells. The receptors here all came from a human donor in good health. Some libraries in this study had Jurkat cell RNA spiked in.

The chain links TRBV7-9 to TRBJ1-2; D possibly corresponds to TRBD1 (5 bases). Germline CDR1 is SEHNR and CDR2 is FQNEAQ (reference sequence). CDR3 size: 18 residues. V shed 7 bases and J shed 0 bases, with 24 bases lying between them. CDR3 DNA sequence: TGTGCCAGCAACCCCCACGACGGGGCGCGCATGACTAACTATGGCTACACCTTC. Translation gives CASNPHDGARMTNYGYTF.

This clonotype has only a few counts. The V and J genes are TRBV30 and TRBJ2-5, with 12 positions matching TRBD2. The CDR3 extends over 15 amino acids. From germline, CDR1 is GTSNPN and CDR2 SVGIG (reference sequence). The DNA for the CDR3 is TGTGCTTCCCGAGCCACTAGCGGGGGGCAAGAGACCCAGTACTTC. It specifies CASRATSGGQETQYF.

This clonotype was counted at least ten times. The chain uses TRBV5-1 and TRBJ1-1; D gene uncertain. In germline, CDR1 is SGHRS, CDR2 YFSETQ. The CDR3 extends over 16 amino acids. The V gene lost 0 bases and the J gene lost 2 bases, with 14 bases spanning the gap. CDR3 bases: TGCGCCAGCAGCTTGGAATTCCCGGAAGGAAACACTGAAGCTTTCTTT. Its protein is CASSLEFPEGNTEAFF.

In this sample, this clonotype turned up many times. V gene TRBV6-5 combines with J gene TRBJ1-1, with a tentative D call TRBD1 (5 bases). Germline loops: CDR1 MNHEY, CDR2 SVGAGI. CDR3 length: 14 residues. The V end lost 5 bases, the J end lost 0 bases, and 10 bases lay between the germline ends. The DNA for the CDR3 is TGTGCCAGCAGTCCCAGGGAACTGAACACTGAAGCTTTCTTT. Translated, it gives CASSPRELNTEAFF.

A note on this clonotype: This may arise from a read error, as a much more abundant clone is one base away. This chain uses TRBV7-3 with TRBJ2-2; the D gene is possibly TRBD2 (5 bases). This CDR3 region has 13 residues. Germline values: CDR1 SGHTA, CDR2 FQGTGA. The CDR3 here is CASGLSGTGELFF. DNA for the CDR3: TGTGCCAGCGGCTTAAGCGGCACCGGGGAGCTGTTTTTT.

Note on this clonotype: A much larger clone sits a single nucleotide away, making a read error possible. The chain joins TRBV28 to TRBJ1-1, with D tentatively TRBD1 (6 bases). This CDR3 is built from 16 residues. The V gene lost 2 bases and the J gene lost 4 bases, with 17 bases spanning the gap. The germline V gene encodes CDR1 MDHEN and CDR2 SYDVKM. In DNA form, the CDR3 reads TGTGCCAGCAGTTTAAAGACAGGCAATATGAGCACTGAAGCTTTCTTT. Residues: CASSLKTGNMSTEAFF.

This clonotype was seen more than once but under ten times. The CDR3 DNA sequence: TGTGCCAGTAGTATAGCGTCAGGGGCCTCCTACGAGCAGTACTTC. It yields the protein CASSIASGASYEQYF. This rearrangement joins TRBV19 to TRBJ2-7; D possibly corresponds to TRBD1 (6 bases). The CDR3 loop spans 15 amino acids. Germline lookup yields CDR1 LNHDA and CDR2 SQIVND (reference sequence). Between the trimmed V and J ends, which lost 1 base and 0 bases, there was a span of 10 bases.

This clonotype was recorded many times. The chain has TRBV7-3 and TRBJ1-1; D unresolved. CDR3 length: 10 amino acids. Trimming left V 7 bases short and J 11 bases short, with 11 bases between. CDR1 and CDR2 from the germline V gene are SGHTA and FQGTGA. The CDR3 nucleotides are TGTGCCAGCAACTGCAGAGTTGCTTTCTTT. This gives the protein CASNCRVAFF.

As concerns this clonotype: Since a much larger clone is just one base distant, this may be a read error. V is TRBV14 and J is TRBJ2-1; D unresolved. The CDR3 has 13 residues. The germline gives CDR1 SGHDN, CDR2 FVKESK. CDR3: CTSSQGSPGEQFF. In DNA, the CDR3 is TGTACCAGCAGCCAAGGCTCGCCCGGTGAGCAGTTCTTC.

This clonotype has ten or more counts. The chain combines TRBV4-1 with TRBJ2-5; unclear D gene. Germline CDR1 is MGHRA and CDR2 is YSYEKL. V dropped 1 base and J dropped 3 bases, with 9 bases sitting between them. The CDR3 totals 14 residues. The CDR3 sequence is CASSQVGEEETQYF. The CDR3 coding sequence is TGCGCCAGCAGCCAAGTTGGGGAAGAAGAGACCCAGTACTTC.

This clonotype came up a few times. CDR3 sequence (DNA): TGTGCCTGGAGTGTAACTAGCGGGGGGTTCGCTGAGCAGTACTTC. Protein: CAWSVTSGGFAEQYF. J is TRBJ2-7 and V is TRBV30; 12 nucleotides align to TRBD2. The CDR3 has 15 residues. V lost 0 bases and J lost 7; bases outside the gene matches: 7. Germline V lookup: CDR1 GTSNPN, CDR2 SVGIG (reference sequence). Complete variable domain (other parts from reference TRBV30 and TRBJ2-7): SQTIHQWPATLVQPVGSPLSLECTVEGTSNPNLYWYRQAAGRGLQLLFYSVGIGQISSEVPQNLSASRPQDRQFILSSKKLLLSDSGFYLCAWSVTSGGFAEQYFGPGTRLTVT.

In this sample, this clonotype turned up a few times. The CDR3 DNA reads as TGTGCCAACGGACAGGGTGGCGATCAGCCCCAGCATTTT. Its protein product is CANGQGGDQPQHF. The V and J genes are TRBV12-3 or TRBV12-4 and TRBJ1-5; 8 positions agree with TRBD1. The length of the CDR3 is 13 residues. V lost 10 bases, J lost 5 bases, and 7 bases stayed unmatched.

This clonotype was seen ten or more times. The chain joins TRBV7-9 to TRBJ2-6; either TRBD1 or TRBD2 may fit D (5 bases each). There are 16 residues in the CDR3. Germline V CDR1 and CDR2: SEHNR, FQNEAQ (reference sequence). V was trimmed by 1 base and J by 0 bases, leaving 7 bases between them. CDR3 DNA sequence: TGTGCCAGCAGCTTAGGAGGGGTCTCTGGGGCCAACGTCCTGACTTTC. Translated: CASSLGGVSGANVLTF.

As regards this clonotype: A much larger clonotype is one base distant, so this may be a read error. The V and J genes are TRBV4-1 and TRBJ2-2; D remains ambiguous. CDR3 size: 13 residues. Germline values: CDR1 MGHRA, CDR2 YSYEKL. CDR3 sequence (DNA): TGCGCCAGCCGCCAAGTAGGTCCCGGGGAGCTGTTTTTT. Its translation: CASRQVGPGELFF.

This clonotype was seen only a few times. The genes are TRBV2 and TRBJ1-4; weak D call: TRBD1 (5 bases). CDR1 SNHLY and CDR2 FYNNEI come from the germline V gene. Trimming removed 11 bases from V and 3 bases from J, with 16 bases in between. The CDR3 consists of 14 residues. Here the CDR3 reads CALRRRGANEKLFF. The DNA for the CDR3 is TGTGCCCTCAGACGACGGGGGGCTAATGAAAAACTGTTTTTT.

This clonotype was detected only a few times. The chain links TRBV11-2 to TRBJ2-1; tentatively, D is TRBD2 (7 bases). Germline V gene data show CDR1 as SGHAT and CDR2 as FQNNGV. The CDR3 has 15 amino acids. Trimming took off 5 bases at V and 8 bases at J, with 19 bases between the two ends. The chain's CDR3 is CASSPVSGGGYEQFF. The CDR3 region has the DNA TGTGCCAGCAGCCCGGTTTCTGGCGGGGGCTATGAGCAGTTCTTC.

A remark on this clonotype: Germline is not matched at one junction end, which may reflect a read error. The chain employs TRBV6-2 or TRBV6-3 and TRBJ2-6; the match to TRBD1 covers 7 bases. This CDR3 has 17 residues. Germline V gives CDR1 MNHEY, CDR2 SVGEGT. The CDR3 nucleotides read TGTGCCAGCAGTTACGGGACAGTAAACTCTGGGGCCAACATCCTGACTTTC. Protein sequence: CASSYGTVNSGANILTF.

This clonotype has a handful of counts. The DNA is omitted, as the CDR3 cannot be located on it reliably, and the CDR3 follows TCRdb's listing. The rearrangement links TRBV27 to TRBJ2-7; the D call of TRBD2 is as the table states it, not checked on the DNA. Germline V gene sequence: CDR1 MNHEY, CDR2 SMNVEV (reference sequence). Termini included, the CDR3 measures 14 amino acids. The CDR3 loop is CASSTSTSEGEQYF.

The chain joins TRBV20-1 to TRBJ2-4; D might be TRBD2 (5 bases). The CDR3 extends over 14 amino acids. The V and J ends lost 6 bases and 8 bases respectively, with 20 bases between them. CDR1 DFQATT and CDR2 SNEGSKA come from the germline V gene (reference sequence). CDR3 in DNA: TGCAGTGCAAAAGGAGGTGTTAGATGGGACATTCAGTACTTC. Translated, it gives CSAKGGVRWDIQYF.

This clonotype was recorded many times. The chain recombines TRBV7-6 with TRBJ1-1; D possibly corresponds to TRBD1 (6 bases). CDR1 and CDR2 (germline): SGHVS, FNYEAQ. The CDR3 is 13 residues long. Trimming cost V 5 bases and J 11 bases, with 18 bases left between them. CDR3 in amino acids: CASSQGGEMWAFF. Here the CDR3 DNA reads TGTGCCAGCAGCCAAGGGGGTGAGATGTGGGCTTTCTTT.

Remarks on this clonotype: Relative to the germline gene, one junction end is altered; a read error may explain this. This chain connects TRBV7-9 to TRBJ1-1; TRBD1 is a possible D gene (5 bases). This CDR3 has 12 residues. Per germline, CDR1 SEHNR and CDR2 FQNEAQ (reference sequence). Written as DNA, the CDR3 is TGTGCCAGCAGCCCGGGGGGGACTGAAGCTTCCTTT. It is translated as CASSPGGTEASF.

Many counts were recorded for this clonotype. The rearrangement links TRBV2 to TRBJ2-6; 7 nucleotides align to TRBD1. Germline lookup yields CDR1 SNHLY and CDR2 FYNNEI. V lost 5 bases to trimming and J lost 0 bases; unmatched junction nucleotides: 7. This CDR3 is built from 17 residues. CDR3 region: CASSWTGPTSGANVLTF. The CDR3 region has the DNA TGTGCCAGCAGTTGGACAGGCCCCACCTCTGGGGCCAACGTCCTGACTTTC.

This clonotype was counted a few times. One junction end does not reproduce the germline sequence, and a read error may be involved. J is TRBJ1-5 and V is TRBV27, with D maybe TRBD1 (5 bases). Germline assignment: CDR1 MNHEY and CDR2 SMNVEV (reference sequence). The CDR3 is 14 residues long. The CDR3 region is CASGLTGRNQPQHF. The CDR3 DNA reads TGTGCCAGCGGTTTAACAGGCCGCAATCAGCCCCAGCATTTT.